This T cell receptor (beta chain) emerged from a study of control samples from healthy donors and cancer patients (dated by TCRdb to about 2020). About this clone: This receptor's antigen is unknown. No much larger clone exists at a distance of one base, and base qualities are not known.

Including cysteine and phenylalanine, the CDR3 has 13 amino acids. Only the CDR3 DNA is retained, 39 bases long and in frame from the first base. Trimming takes 6 bases off V and 2 bases off J; junction bases not matched to a gene: 4. The library was generated by the immunoSEQ multiplex PCR assay. The immuneACCESS repertoire file appears here via TCRdb, limited to in-frame rearrangements. These files lack a portion of the clones; in checked studies, under half of the deficit traces to unresolved V genes, and the cause of the others is not known. The sample table shows fewer than 300,000 clones, and roughly 80% are seen once. The biggest ten clones account for 13% of the sample.

The chain was built from TRBV12-3 or TRBV12-4 and TRBJ2-7, and TRBD1 matches 7 of the central bases. This clonotype was obtained from a woman aged 60-70 years with lung cancer. Specimen: PBMCs. The encoded CDR3 is CASRTGTAYEQYF. The bases read TGTGCCAGCAGAACCGGGACAGCCTACGAGCAGTACTTC.